This T cell receptor beta chain came from a study of T-cell reconstitution after alpha-beta-depleted transplantation in children. The TCRbeta library was prepared with unique molecular identifiers. TCRdb re-called the PCR reads with MiXCR, one entry per CDR3 protein. The sample contains roughly 400,000 distinct CDR3 sequences, roughly 44% of which appear only once. Trimming cost V 5 bases and J 7 bases, with 6 bases left between them. This CDR3 region has 11 residues. Concerning this clonotype: Its matching antigen is unknown.

Study results and limitations: Once a year had passed after transplant, T-cell counts and diversity came mostly from newly produced T cells. Alpha-beta T cells present about two months after transplant were reported to originate from several hundred expanded graft clones.

The specimen comprised PBMCs, sampled before TCRalphabeta/CD19-depleted stem cell transplant. The V and J genes are TRBV12-3 or TRBV12-4 and TRBJ2-1; D gene uncertain. The clonotype originates from a girl aged 2 to 9 with aplastic anemia, due to receive a stem cell transplant. The CDR3, as DNA: TGTGCCAGCAGTGCCCGAAATGAGCAGTTCTTC. Its protein product is CASSARNEQFF.